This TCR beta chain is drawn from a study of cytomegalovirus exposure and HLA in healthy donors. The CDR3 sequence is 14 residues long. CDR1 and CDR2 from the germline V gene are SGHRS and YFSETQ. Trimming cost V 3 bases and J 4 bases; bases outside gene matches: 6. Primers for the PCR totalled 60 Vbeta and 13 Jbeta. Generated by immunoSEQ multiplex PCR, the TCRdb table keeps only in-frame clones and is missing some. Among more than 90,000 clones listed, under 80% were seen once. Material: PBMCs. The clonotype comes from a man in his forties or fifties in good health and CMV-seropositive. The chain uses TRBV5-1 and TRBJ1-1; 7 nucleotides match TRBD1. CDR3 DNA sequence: TGCGCCAGCAGCTCAATGACAGGGCTCACTGAAGCTTTCTTT. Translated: CASSSMTGLTEAFF. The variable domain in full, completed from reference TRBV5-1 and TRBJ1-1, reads KAGVTQTPRYLIKTRGQQVTLSCSPISGHRSVSWYQQTPGQGLQFLFEYFSETQRNKGNFPGRFSGRQFSNSRSEMNVSTLELGDSALYLCASSSMTGLTEAFFGQGTRLTVV.